Detailed here is one TCR beta chain. Its target antigen remains unknown. Nothing much larger sits one base from this clone, and base qualities are not available. This entry belongs to a study of cytomegalovirus exposure and HLA in healthy donors (dated by TCRdb to 2015 to 2018). Background for the entire study: According to an earlier analysis of 550 to 750 of the donors, roughly 180 million T cells yielded roughly 100 million unique TCR beta sequences and roughly 280 Gb of sequence data. To predict cytomegalovirus infection status, the study brought together high-throughput TCR immunosequencing, statistical association of individual TCRs with disease status, and machine learning. In addition to the first cohort of around 670 subjects, a separate validation cohort of 130 or so different subjects was used. In the later analysis, no new phenotypic data were used to find candidate immune exposures; instead, reliance was placed on TCR beta sequences and their occurrence across donors. The study was designed to test whether signatures of past pathogen exposure could be identified by cataloging public T cell receptors. About 330 gigabases of sequencing data and 70 million to 100 million unique TCR sequences made up an early release that covered some 640 HLA-typed donors. A later analysis re-examined previously published TCR beta repertoires from roughly 720 donors and added high-resolution HLA genotyping to investigate patterns of TCR occurrence. The genetic ancestry cluster associated with self-reported Caucasian donors included around 76% of the approximately 430 genotyped donors. Every discovery cohort repertoire had been produced on one sequencing platform. Typing coverage differed by locus: A, B, C, DRB1 and DQB1 were typed in about 620-640 donors, DQA1 in about 550, DPA1 in around 600, and DPB1 in around 490. Alongside the repertoire data, information on donor age, sex, ethnicity and CMV serostatus was compiled. Because of strong linkage in the cohort, roughly five DR-DQ haplotypes were treated as single units for association and clustering. The T cell repertoires of some 700 subjects were profiled by immunosequencing and related to cytomegalovirus serostatus. Genome-wide SNP genotypes for about three fifths of the roughly 670 donors were used in a later genetic analysis, which treated that subset as a discovery cohort. An earlier analysis of approximately 630 of the donors applied high-throughput TCR beta sequencing to assess whether each TCR beta V gene segment acted as functional or pseudogenic. Among roughly 400 genotyped donors of the cohort, an average of around 250,000 unique TCR beta nucleotide sequences was sequenced per donor, of which about 18% were non-productive. Class I and class II HLA loci were covered by the typing at four-digit resolution.

The cohort consisted of hundreds of healthy bone marrow donors. Cohort members were all nominally healthy when sampled, although unrecorded immune exposures were likely present. The donor was CMV seronegative and was included in the group of under 450 seronegative cohort members. A peripheral blood sample was collected from each donor, and TCR beta sequencing was performed on peripheral blood mononuclear cells. The Qiagen DNeasy Blood Extraction Kit was used to extract genomic DNA from the blood cell samples. General conclusions and limits of the study: Across donors, most TCR sequences were observed very rarely, whereas some public TCRs were present in many individuals. A later genetic analysis associated a missense DCLRE1C variant with V-gene and J-gene trimming of TCR beta chains, and an independent cohort replicated the association. In the study, some 160 TCR beta chains were listed as associated with cytomegalovirus. A group of highly shared sequence variants was considered likely to be a technical artifact of the sequencing pipeline. Compared with the approximately 720-donor mean, donors in an Asian-associated ancestry cluster had fewer N-insertions in productive TCRs, according to a later genetic analysis. It was suggested by the authors that the approach could potentially be generalized to other disease states and immunological phenotypes. This cohort had only TCR beta chains sequenced, and the lack of alpha or paired-chain data limited which features could be detected. Three of the identified cytomegalovirus-associated TCR beta chains were confirmed in vitro to be specific for cytomegalovirus antigens. Because HLA typing was unavailable for some donors at each locus, only the typed subset was used in association tests. Correlated functional status among segregating V segments might reflect linkage disequilibrium, but an unknown experimental factor could not be ruled out. In a later analysis, the rate of TCR association differed among HLA loci, with DRB1 alleles having the most associated TCRs and HLA-C alleles having the fewest. Roughly uniform sequencing depth across donors was assumed in presence/absence analyses, although this assumption may not hold. A later analysis found that most CMV-associated TCR beta chains appeared HLA-restricted, with HLA associations seemingly driven largely by CMV exposure. A further reported finding was that TCR beta sequences accurately predicted the HLA-A and HLA-B alleles for most subjects in the first cohort. In both the original and validation cohorts, the classifier was reported to diagnose cytomegalovirus status with high specificity and sensitivity. Broadly in line with IMGT annotations, most TCR beta V segments showed up in productive rearrangements about 87% or about 30% of the time in an earlier analysis of 450 to 750 of the donors. In a later analysis, HLA-associated TCR beta chains were found to be more clonally expanded and to have lower generation probabilities than equally common non-associated chains. The only immune exposure information available for the cohort was CMV serostatus. When HLA alleles, especially DR and DQ, strongly co-occurred, TCR associations were difficult to assign to individual alleles. The earlier analysis of about 600 of the donors excluded some 15 rarely observed V segments, including chromosome 9 orphons, because counts were too low. A later analysis associated 15,000 or so TCR beta sequences with specific HLA alleles at a false discovery rate of 0.05. Several of the top co-occurrence clusters appeared to be linked to parvovirus B19, influenza, CMV and Epstein-Barr virus, according to a later analysis.

The library was obtained by the immunoSEQ multiplex PCR assay. The multiplex PCR relied on a mix of 60 forward primers for TCR Vbeta segments and 13 reverse primers for TCR Jbeta segments. The CDR3 region of rearranged TCR beta genes was amplified from genomic DNA with a multiplex PCR assay. The Illumina HiSeq System was used to sequence the amplified TCR beta libraries as 87-base-pair reads. On the authors' methods: In a later analysis, some 80 million unique TCR beta chains were counted across the roughly 610 repertoires, and around 10 million of these chains were shared by at least two donors. To remove PCR and sequencing errors, raw reads were error-corrected and collapsed into unique sequences using a nearest-neighbor algorithm that merged closely related sequences. To assign V, D and J gene segments, CDR3 sequences were aligned to IMGT reference sequences. For a sequence to be retained, at least a six-nucleotide match to both a V gene segment and a J gene segment was required. Rearrangements were called productive when the CDR3 lacked stop codons and stayed in frame with V and J; all others were non-productive. CDR3 was defined by IMGT convention, running from the second conserved V-encoded cysteine to the conserved J-encoded phenylalanine. The earlier analysis of roughly 590 of the donors excluded sequences that lacked an unambiguous match to a single V gene segment. In an earlier analysis of approximately 500 of the donors, a V segment was called functional when productive rearrangements were above 56.7%, and segregating when the standard deviation between donors exceeded 5%. A statistical classification framework was built to diagnose cytomegalovirus status from the catalog of TCR beta chain sequences. In a later analysis, TCR nucleotide sequences were compared against IMGT/GENE-DB human TR gene sequences so that V and J genes could be assigned. A later analysis assigned CDR3 sequences and most-parsimonious VDJ recombination scenarios with the TCRdist pipeline. In a later analysis, every TCR beta chain was defined by the combination of its CDR3 amino acid sequence and its V-gene family, and reads without a unique V-gene family were dropped. As a way to deal with suspected cross-contamination and a sequencing artifact, a later analysis dropped approximately 570 nucleotide sequences that were highly shared and had low generation probability. A later analysis calculated a clonal expansion index for each public chain from normalized within-repertoire ranks of inferred template counts. Generation probabilities in a later analysis came from a VDJ recombination model fitted to out-of-frame rearrangements, and those results were checked against IGoR. In a later analysis, TCR-TCR, TCR-HLA and TCR-CMV co-occurrence was scored with hypergeometric tests, and a repertoire-size bias correction was applied to TCR pairs. A later analysis estimated false discovery rates by permuting HLA or CMV assignments 20 times. In a later analysis, co-occurring TCRs were grouped using DBSCAN, and TCRdist sequence similarity was added for clustering within HLA-allele-positive subsets. For co-occurrence clustering, repertoires with fewer than 30,000 or more than 120,000 public chains were excluded, along with five repertoires with anomalous nucleotide sharing. Sourced from immuneACCESS, this table was stored by TCRdb with only in-frame sequences that have V and J called. A share of the clones is absent; for the studies checked, an unresolved V gene accounts for under half, and the remainder has no known explanation. That table furnishes V, J and clone size, whereas the DNA furnished D and trimming. Present in this sample are approximately 290,000 clones, about four fifths of which were seen just once. The ten largest clones capture 0.3% to 0.35% of the sample.

The clonotype originates from a girl aged 2 to 9 in good health and CMV-seronegative. What was sequenced was PBMCs.

The DNA sequence follows: TGTGCCAGCAGCTTGCTAGCGGGAGGGACGACAGATACGCAGTATTTT. It specifies CASSLLAGGTTDTQYF. The chain is encoded by TRBV7-6 joined to TRBJ2-3; 12 middle bases align to TRBD2. The CDR3, from cysteine to phenylalanine, totals 16 residues. The sequence is cut down to CDR3 DNA, 48 bases in frame from base 1. Trimming takes 3 bases off V and 3 bases off J; junction bases not matched to a gene: 4. The germline V gene yields SGHVS for CDR1 and FNYEAQ for CDR2.